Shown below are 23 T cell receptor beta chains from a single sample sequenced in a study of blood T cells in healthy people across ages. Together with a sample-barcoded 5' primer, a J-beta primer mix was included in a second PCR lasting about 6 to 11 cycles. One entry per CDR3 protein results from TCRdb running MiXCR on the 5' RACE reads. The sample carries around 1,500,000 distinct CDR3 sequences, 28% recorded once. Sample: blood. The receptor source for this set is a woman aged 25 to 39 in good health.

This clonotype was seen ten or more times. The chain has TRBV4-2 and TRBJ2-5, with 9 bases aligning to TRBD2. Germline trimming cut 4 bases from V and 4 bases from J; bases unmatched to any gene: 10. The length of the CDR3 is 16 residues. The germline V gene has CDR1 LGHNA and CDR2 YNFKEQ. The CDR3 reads CASSPRGGGEGETQYF. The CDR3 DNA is TGTGCCAGCAGCCCCCGGGGCGGGGGGGAAGGAGAGACCCAGTACTTC.

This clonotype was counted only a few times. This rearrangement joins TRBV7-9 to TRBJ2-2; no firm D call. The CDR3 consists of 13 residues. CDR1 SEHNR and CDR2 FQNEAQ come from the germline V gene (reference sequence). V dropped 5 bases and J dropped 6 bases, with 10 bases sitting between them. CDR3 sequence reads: CASSVTLPGELFF. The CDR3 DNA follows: TGTGCCAGCAGCGTTACACTACCCGGGGAGCTGTTTTTT.

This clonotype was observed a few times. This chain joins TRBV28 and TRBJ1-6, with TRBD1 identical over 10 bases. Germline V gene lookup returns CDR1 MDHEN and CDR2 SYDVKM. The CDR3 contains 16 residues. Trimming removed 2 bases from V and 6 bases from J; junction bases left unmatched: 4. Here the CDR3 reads CASSLGTGVLNSPLHF. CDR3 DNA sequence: TGTGCCAGCAGTTTAGGGACAGGGGTACTTAATTCACCCCTCCACTTT.

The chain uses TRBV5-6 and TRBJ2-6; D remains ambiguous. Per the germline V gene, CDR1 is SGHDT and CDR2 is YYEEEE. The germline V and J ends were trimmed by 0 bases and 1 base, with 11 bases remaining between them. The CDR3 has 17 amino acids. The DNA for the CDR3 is TGTGCCAGCAGCTTGGCGGAAATTATTTCTGGGGCCAACGTCCTGACTTTC. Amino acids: CASSLAEIISGANVLTF.

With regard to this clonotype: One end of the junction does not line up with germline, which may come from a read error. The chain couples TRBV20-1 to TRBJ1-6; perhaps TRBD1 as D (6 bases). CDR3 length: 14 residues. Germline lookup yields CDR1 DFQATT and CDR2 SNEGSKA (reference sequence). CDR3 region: CSARFGTPNSPPHF. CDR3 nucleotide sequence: TGCAGTGCCCGATTTGGGACACCAAATTCACCCCCCCACTTT.

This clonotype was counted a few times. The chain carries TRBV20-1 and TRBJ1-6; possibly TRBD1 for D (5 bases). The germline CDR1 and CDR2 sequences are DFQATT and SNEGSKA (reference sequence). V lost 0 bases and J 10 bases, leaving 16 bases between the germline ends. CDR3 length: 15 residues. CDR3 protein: CSARDSSGTGSPLHF. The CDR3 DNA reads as TGCAGTGCTAGAGATTCTTCCGGGACTGGATCACCCCTCCACTTT.

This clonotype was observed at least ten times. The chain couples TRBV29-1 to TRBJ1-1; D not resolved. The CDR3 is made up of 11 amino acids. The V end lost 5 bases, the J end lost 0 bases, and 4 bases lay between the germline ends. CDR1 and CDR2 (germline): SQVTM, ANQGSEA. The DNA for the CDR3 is TGCAGCGTTCGGGTGAACACTGAAGCTTTCTTT. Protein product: CSVRVNTEAFF.

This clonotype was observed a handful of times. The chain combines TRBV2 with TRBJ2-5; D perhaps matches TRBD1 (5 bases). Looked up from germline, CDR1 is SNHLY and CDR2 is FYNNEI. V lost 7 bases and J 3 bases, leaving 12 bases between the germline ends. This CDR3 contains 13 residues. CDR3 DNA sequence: TGTGCCAGCAAGACAGACTTTGAAGAGACCCAGTACTTC. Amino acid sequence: CASKTDFEETQYF.

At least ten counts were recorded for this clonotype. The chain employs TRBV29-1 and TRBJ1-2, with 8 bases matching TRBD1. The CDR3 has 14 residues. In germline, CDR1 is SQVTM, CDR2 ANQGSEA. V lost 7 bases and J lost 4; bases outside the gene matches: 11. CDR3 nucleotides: TGCAGCGCAAAGTACGCAGGGGGCAGCTATGGCTACACCTTC. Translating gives CSAKYAGGSYGYTF. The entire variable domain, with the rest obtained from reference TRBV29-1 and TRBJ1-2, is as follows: SAVISQKPSRDICQRGTSLTIQCQVDSQVTMMFWYRQQPGQSLTLIATANQGSEATYESGFVIDKFPISRPNLTFSTLTVSNMSPEDSSIYLCSAKYAGGSYGYTFGSGTRLTVV.

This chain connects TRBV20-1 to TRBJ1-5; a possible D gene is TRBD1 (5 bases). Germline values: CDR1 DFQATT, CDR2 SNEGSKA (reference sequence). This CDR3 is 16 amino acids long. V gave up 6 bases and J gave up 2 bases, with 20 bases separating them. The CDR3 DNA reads TGCAGTGCCATAAGGAGCGAGGACATTGGCAATCAGCCCCAGCATTTT. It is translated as CSAIRSEDIGNQPQHF.

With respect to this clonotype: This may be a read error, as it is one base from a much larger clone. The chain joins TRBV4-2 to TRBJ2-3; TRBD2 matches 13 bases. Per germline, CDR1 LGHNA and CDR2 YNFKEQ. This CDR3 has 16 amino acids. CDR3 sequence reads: CTSSQGLAGVSDTQYF. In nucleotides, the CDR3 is TGTACCAGCAGCCAAGGACTAGCGGGAGTTTCAGATACGCAGTATTTT.

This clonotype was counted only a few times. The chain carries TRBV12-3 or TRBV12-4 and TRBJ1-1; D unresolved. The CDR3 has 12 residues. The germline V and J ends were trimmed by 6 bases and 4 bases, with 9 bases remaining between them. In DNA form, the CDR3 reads TGTGCCAGCAGCCCCGCCGCCACTGAAGCTTTCTTT. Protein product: CASSPAATEAFF.

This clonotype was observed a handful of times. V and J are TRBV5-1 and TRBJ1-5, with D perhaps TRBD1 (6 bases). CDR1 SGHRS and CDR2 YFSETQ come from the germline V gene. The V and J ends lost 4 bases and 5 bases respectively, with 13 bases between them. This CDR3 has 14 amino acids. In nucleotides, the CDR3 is TGCGCCAGCAGCCGTTCAGGGGACGATCAGCCCCAGCATTTT. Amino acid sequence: CASSRSGDDQPQHF.

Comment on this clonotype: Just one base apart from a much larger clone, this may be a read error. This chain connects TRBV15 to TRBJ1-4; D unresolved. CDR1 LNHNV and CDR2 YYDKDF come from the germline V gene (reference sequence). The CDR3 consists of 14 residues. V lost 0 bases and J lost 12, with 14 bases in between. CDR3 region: CATSRDLSDEELFF. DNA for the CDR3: TGTGCCACCAGCAGAGATTTAAGCGATGAGGAACTGTTTTTT.

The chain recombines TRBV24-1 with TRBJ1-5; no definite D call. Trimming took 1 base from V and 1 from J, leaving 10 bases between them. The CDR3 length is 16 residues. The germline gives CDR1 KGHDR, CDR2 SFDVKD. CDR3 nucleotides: TGTGCCACCAGTGATTTTGGGAGGAACAGCAATCAGCCCCAGCATTTT. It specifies CATSDFGRNSNQPQHF.

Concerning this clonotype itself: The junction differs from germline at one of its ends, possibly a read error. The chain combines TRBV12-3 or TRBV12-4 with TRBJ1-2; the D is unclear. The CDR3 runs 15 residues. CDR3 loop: CTSSLSGRQNYGYTF. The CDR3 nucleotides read TGTACCAGCAGTCTCTCCGGCAGGCAGAACTATGGCTACACCTTC.

CDR3 sequence: CATSREQGTGANVLTF. As DNA, the CDR3 is TGTGCCACCAGCAGAGAACAGGGAACCGGGGCCAACGTCCTGACTTTC. The gene calls are TRBV15 and TRBJ2-6; a weak D match, TRBD1 (6 bases). Germline V gives CDR1 LNHNV, CDR2 YYDKDF (reference sequence). Trimming took 0 bases from V and 4 from J, leaving 10 bases between them. This CDR3 spans 16 amino acids.

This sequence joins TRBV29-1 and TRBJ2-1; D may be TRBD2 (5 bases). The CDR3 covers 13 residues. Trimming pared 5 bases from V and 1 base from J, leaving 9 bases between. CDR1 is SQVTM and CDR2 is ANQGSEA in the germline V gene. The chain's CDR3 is CSVPPGSYNEQFF. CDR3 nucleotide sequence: TGCAGCGTTCCTCCGGGGTCCTACAATGAGCAGTTCTTC.

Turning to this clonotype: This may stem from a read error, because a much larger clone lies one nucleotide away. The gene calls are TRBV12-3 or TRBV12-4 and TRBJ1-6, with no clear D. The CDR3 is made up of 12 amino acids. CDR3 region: CASSHRNSPRHF. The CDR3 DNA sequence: TGTGCCAGCAGCCACAGAAATTCACCCCGCCACTTT.

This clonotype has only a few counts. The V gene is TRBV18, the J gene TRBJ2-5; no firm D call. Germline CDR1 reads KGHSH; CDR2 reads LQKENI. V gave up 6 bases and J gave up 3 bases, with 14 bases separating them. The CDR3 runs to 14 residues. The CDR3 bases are TGTGCCAGCTCCCCGCCCCGGCTCAAAGAGACCCAGTACTTC. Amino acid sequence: CASSPPRLKETQYF.

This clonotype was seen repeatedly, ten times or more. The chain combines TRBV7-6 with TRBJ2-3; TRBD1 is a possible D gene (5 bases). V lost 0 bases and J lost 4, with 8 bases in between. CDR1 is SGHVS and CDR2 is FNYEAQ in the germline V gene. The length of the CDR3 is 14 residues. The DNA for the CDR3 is TGTGCCAGCAGCTTAGCCAGGGTTCCAGATACGCAGTATTTT. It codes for CASSLARVPDTQYF.

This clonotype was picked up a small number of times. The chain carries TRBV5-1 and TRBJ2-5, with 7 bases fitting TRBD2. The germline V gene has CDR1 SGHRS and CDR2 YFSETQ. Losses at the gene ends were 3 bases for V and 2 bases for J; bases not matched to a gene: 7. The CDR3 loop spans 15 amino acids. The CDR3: CASSSPGGLQETQYF. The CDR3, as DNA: TGCGCCAGCAGCTCGCCGGGGGGACTACAAGAGACCCAGTACTTC.

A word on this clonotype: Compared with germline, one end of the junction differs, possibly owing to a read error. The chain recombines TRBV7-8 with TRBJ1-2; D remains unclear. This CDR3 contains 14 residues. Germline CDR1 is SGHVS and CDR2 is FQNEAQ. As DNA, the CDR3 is TGTTCCAGCAGCTTAGCGACCTCAAGCCATGGCTACACCTTC. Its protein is CSSSLATSSHGYTF.